This T cell receptor (beta chain) comes out of a study of technical replicates of blood from a handful of donors. Some clones are missing from TCRdb's copy, which holds only in-frame ones; the method was immunoSEQ multiplex PCR. The sample has around 92,000 clones, 95% seen once. Germline lookup yields CDR1 GTSNPN and CDR2 SVGIG (reference sequence). The V gene end was trimmed by 2 bases and the J gene end by 6 bases; junction bases not matched to a gene: 15. The CDR3 totals 16 residues. This TCR came from a human donor in good health. The sequencing sample was made of T cells isolated from PBMCs. The gene calls are TRBV30 and TRBJ1-1; 7 bases are shared with TRBD1. The CDR3 nucleotides are TGTGCCTGGAGTCCCTCTCACCAGGGGGTTCGGGCTGAAGCTTTCTTT. It specifies CAWSPSHQGVRAEAFF.